This TCR beta chain was identified during a study of blood T cells in healthy people across ages. Study-wide results and limits: Estimates of diversity drawn from one million T cells were considered underestimates. Researchers said unsorted PBMCs prevented a conclusive naive versus antigen-experienced comparison.

Primed by a sample-barcoded 5' primer and a J-beta primer mix, a second PCR proceeded for about 7 to 11 cycles. MiXCR, applied by TCRdb to the 5' RACE reads, yields one record per CDR3 protein. Of about 1.4 million distinct CDR3 sequences in the sample, approximately 60% were seen once. About this clonotype itself: Its antigen is currently unknown.

V gave up 4 bases and J gave up 5 bases, with 5 bases separating them. Per the germline V gene, CDR1 is MGHRA and CDR2 is YSYEKL. The CDR3 has 12 residues. V usage is TRBV4-1 and J usage is TRBJ1-4; D not certain. The sequence came from a man aged 18 to 35 in good health. The sample was blood. Here the CDR3 reads CASSPANEKLFF. CDR3 DNA sequence: TGCGCCAGCAGCCCTGCGAATGAAAAACTGTTTTTT.